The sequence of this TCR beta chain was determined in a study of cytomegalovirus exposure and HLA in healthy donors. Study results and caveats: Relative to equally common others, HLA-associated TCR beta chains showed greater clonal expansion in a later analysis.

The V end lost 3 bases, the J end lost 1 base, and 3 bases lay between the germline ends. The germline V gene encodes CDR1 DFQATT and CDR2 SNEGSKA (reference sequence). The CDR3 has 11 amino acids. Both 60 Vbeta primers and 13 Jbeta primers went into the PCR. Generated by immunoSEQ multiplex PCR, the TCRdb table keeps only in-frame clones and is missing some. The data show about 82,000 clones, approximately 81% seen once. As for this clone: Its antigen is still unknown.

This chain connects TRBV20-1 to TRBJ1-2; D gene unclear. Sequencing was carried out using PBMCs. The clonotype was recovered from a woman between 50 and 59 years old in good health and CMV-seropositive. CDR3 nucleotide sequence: TGCAGTGCTAGTCATAACTATGGCTACACCTTC. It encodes CSASHNYGYTF.